The subject of this entry is one T cell receptor (beta chain). Sequenced by immunoSEQ multiplex PCR; TCRdb stores in-frame clones only, minus some. The sample holds approximately 9,000 clones, approximately 87% seen once. This specimen belongs to a study of PD-1 blockade in classical Hodgkin lymphoma. Regarding time point: cycle 4 day 1 (C4D1), after five to seven weeks of nivolumab. All patients experienced relapse after autologous stem cell transplantation, and brentuximab vedotin exposure was variable. The CDR3 has 15 residues. The V end lost 4 bases, the J end lost 0 bases, and 11 bases lay between the germline ends. Per germline, CDR1 SGDLS and CDR2 YYNGEE.

The sample here was peripheral blood mononuclear cells (PBMCs), taken before the fourth cycle of nivolumab. The chain recombines TRBV9 with TRBJ1-3; D unresolved. The TCR originated in a human donor with classical Hodgkin lymphoma. The CDR3 DNA follows: TGTGCCAGCAGCCCAATTGGGATCTCTGGAAACACCATATATTTT. It translates to CASSPIGISGNTIYF.